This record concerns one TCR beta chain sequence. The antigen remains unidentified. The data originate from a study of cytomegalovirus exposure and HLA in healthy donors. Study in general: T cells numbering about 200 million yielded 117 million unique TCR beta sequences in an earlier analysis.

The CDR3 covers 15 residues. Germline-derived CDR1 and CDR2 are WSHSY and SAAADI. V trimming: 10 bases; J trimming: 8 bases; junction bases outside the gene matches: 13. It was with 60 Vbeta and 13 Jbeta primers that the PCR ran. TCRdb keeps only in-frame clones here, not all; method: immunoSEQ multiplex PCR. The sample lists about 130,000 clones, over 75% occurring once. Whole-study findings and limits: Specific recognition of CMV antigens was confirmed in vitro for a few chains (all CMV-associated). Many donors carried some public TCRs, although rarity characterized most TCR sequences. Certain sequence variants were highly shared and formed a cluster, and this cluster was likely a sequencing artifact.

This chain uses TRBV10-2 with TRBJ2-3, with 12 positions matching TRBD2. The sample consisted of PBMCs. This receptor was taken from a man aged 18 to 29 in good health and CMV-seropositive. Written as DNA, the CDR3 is TGCGCCACCTTCCAGACTAGCGGGAGTGGTCGTACGCAGTATTTT. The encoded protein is CATFQTSGSGRTQYF.